The sequence of this T cell receptor (beta chain) was determined in a study of cytomegalovirus exposure and HLA in healthy donors. General study points: There were several of the most significant clusters that appeared linked to common viral pathogens in a later analysis.

V shed 0 bases, J shed 2 bases, and the junction held 3 bases outside the gene matches. CDR3 length: 15 residues. Germline lookup yields CDR1 SGHRS and CDR2 YFSETQ. A note on this clone: Its antigen is not known.

In the PCR, 60 Vbeta and 13 Jbeta primers were used. The repertoire was sequenced with immunoSEQ multiplex PCR; TCRdb's copy has only in-frame clones and lacks some. The sample has more than 85,000 clones; around 80% are singletons. Sequencing was carried out using PBMCs. This rearrangement joins TRBV5-1 to TRBJ2-5, with 8 bases aligning to TRBD2. The TCR originated in a woman between 45 and 60 years old in good health and CMV-seropositive. CDR3 sequence reads: CASSLAPGGQETQYF. In DNA, the CDR3 is TGCGCCAGCAGCTTGGCCCCGGGGGGGCAAGAGACCCAGTACTTC.